The 29 T cell receptor beta chains below were found in one sample sequenced in a study of blood T cell repertoires in COVID-19. Assay: immunoSEQ multiplex PCR; the TCRdb copy retains only in-frame clones and omits some. The data hold about 150,000 clones, with about 83% observed a single time. The specimen sequenced was peripheral blood. The origin of the receptors is an elderly woman with acute or convalescent COVID-19.

The gene calls are TRBV30 and TRBJ1-2, with D possibly being TRBD1 (6 bases). Between the trimmed V and J ends, which lost 0 bases and 7 bases, there was a span of 15 bases. The CDR3 runs 14 residues. The germline V gene encodes CDR1 GTSNPN and CDR2 SVGIG (reference sequence). CDR3 in DNA: TGTGCCTGGAGTGTTTCCAGCAGGGGTGGTGGCTACACCTTC. This encodes CAWSVSSRGGGYTF.

J is TRBJ1-5 and V is TRBV3-1 (or the pseudogene TRBV3-2); possibly TRBD1 for D (6 bases). Germline CDR1 and CDR2: LGHDT and YNNKEL (reference sequence). The CDR3 spans 14 residues. V lost 5 bases, J lost 2 bases, and 10 bases lay in between. CDR3 sequence: CASSNSGGNQPQHF. Here the CDR3 DNA reads TGTGCCAGCAGCAACTCAGGGGGCAATCAGCCCCAGCATTTT.

This chain uses TRBV30 with TRBJ2-2, with D perhaps matching TRBD2 (6 bases). Trimming pared 4 bases from V and 3 bases from J, leaving 12 bases between. CDR1 is GTSNPN and CDR2 is SVGIG in the germline V gene (reference sequence). CDR3 length equals 14 residues. The CDR3 nucleotides are TGTGCCTGGACGAGGGGACTCCACACCGGGGAGCTGTTTTTT. This codes for CAWTRGLHTGELFF. Looking up the rest from reference TRBV30 and TRBJ2-2 gives the full variable domain: SQTIHQWPATLVQPVGSPLSLECTVEGTSNPNLYWYRQAAGRGLQLLFYSVGIGQISSEVPQNLSASRPQDRQFILSSKKLLLSDSGFYLCAWTRGLHTGELFFGEGSRLTVL.

The gene calls are TRBV6-6 and TRBJ2-7, with 11 bases identical to TRBD2. The CDR3 has 16 amino acids. V was clipped by 6 bases and J by 2 bases; unmatched bases: 9. The V gene's germline CDR1 is MNHNY and CDR2 SVGAGI (reference sequence). The DNA of the CDR3 is TGTGCCAGCAGCTCTTCCGGGACTAGCGGAACCTACGAGCAGTACTTC. Its translation is CASSSSGTSGTYEQYF.

The gene calls are TRBV7-2 and TRBJ2-7, with a tentative D call TRBD1 (6 bases). Trimming shortened V by 1 base and J by 12 bases, and 16 bases separated the two germline ends. Germline values: CDR1 SGHTA, CDR2 FQGNSA. CDR3 length equals 13 residues. CDR3 in DNA: TGTGCCAGCAGCTTAGTAGGAGCACAGGGTGGGTACTTC. Its translation: CASSLVGAQGGYF. The full variable domain, rest sourced from reference TRBV7-2 and TRBJ2-7, is GAGVSQSPSNKVTEKGKDVELRCDPISGHTALYWYRQSLGQGLEFLIYFQGNSAPDKSGLPSDRFSAERTGGSVSTLTIQRTQQEDSAVYLCASSLVGAQGGYFGPGTRLTVT.

This clone was counted a single time. This chain uses TRBV15 with TRBJ2-3; 7 bases agree with TRBD1. V trimming: 1 base; J trimming: 0 bases; junction bases outside the gene matches: 13. CDR3 length: 19 residues. The germline CDR1 and CDR2 sequences are LNHNV and YYDKDF (reference sequence). Written as DNA, the CDR3 is TGTGCCACCAGCAGAGTTCTGAGGAGGACAGGCCGAAGCACAGATACGCAGTATTTT. Its translation is CATSRVLRRTGRSTDTQYF. Complete variable domain (other parts from reference TRBV15 and TRBJ2-3): DAMVIQNPRYQVTQFGKPVTLSCSQTLNHNVMYWYQQKSSQAPKLLFHYYDKDFNNEADTPDNFQSRRPNTSFCFLDIRSPGLGDTAMYLCATSRVLRRTGRSTDTQYFGPGTRLTVL.

The J gene is TRBJ1-1, the V gene TRBV15, with D tentatively TRBD1 (5 bases). The germline V gene has CDR1 LNHNV and CDR2 YYDKDF (reference sequence). This CDR3 region has 12 residues. Trimming took off 0 bases at V and 12 bases at J, with 11 bases between the two ends. CDR3 bases: TGTGCCACCAGCAGAGATGGGGCGACGCCTTTCTTT. It yields the protein CATSRDGATPFF.

The chain uses TRBV5-4 and TRBJ2-5; TRBD1 is a possible D gene (6 bases). V lost 0 bases and J lost 5, with 8 bases in between. This CDR3 has 13 amino acids. Looked up from germline, CDR1 is SGHNT and CDR2 is YYREEE (reference sequence). Written as DNA, the CDR3 is TGTGCCAGCAGCTTGGGGGGGCTGGAGACCCAGTACTTC. It specifies CASSLGGLETQYF.

J is TRBJ2-7 and V is TRBV30; weak D call: TRBD2 (5 bases). Germline assignment: CDR1 GTSNPN and CDR2 SVGIG (reference sequence). This CDR3 spans 13 amino acids. Trimming left V 1 base short and J 2 bases short, with 9 bases between. As DNA, the CDR3 is TGTGCCTGGAGTGGACGGGGAACCTACGAGCAGTACTTC. It yields the protein CAWSGRGTYEQYF.

This clone appeared a single time. V gene TRBV6-5 combines with J gene TRBJ2-7; 10 bases align to TRBD1. The CDR3 has 16 residues. With V trimmed by 2 bases and J by 2 bases, 6 bases remained unmatched. CDR1 is MNHEY, CDR2 SVGAGI, per germline. The DNA of the CDR3 is TGTGCCAGCAGTTACGGTAGAGGACAGGGGGCCTACGAGCAGTACTTC. Protein product: CASSYGRGQGAYEQYF.

CDR3 in DNA: TGCGCCAGCAGTGACGACGGGAGTTGGGAGCAGTACTTC. Its translation: CASSDDGSWEQYF. The genes are TRBV10-1 and TRBJ2-7; a weak D match, TRBD2 (6 bases). The CDR3 is 13 residues long. CDR1 and CDR2 from the germline V gene are WNHNN and SYGVQD (reference sequence). V dropped 3 bases and J dropped 7 bases, with 13 bases sitting between them.

This clone was detected once. The chain joins TRBV19 to TRBJ1-5, with 8 nucleotides matching TRBD1. Germline-derived CDR1 and CDR2 are LNHDA and SQIVND (reference sequence). This CDR3 is 14 amino acids long. After removal of 3 bases from V and 3 bases from J, the junction contained 1 base not matched to a gene. In DNA, the CDR3 is TGTGCCAGTAGTATCCAGGGGGCCAATCAGCCCCAGCATTTT. Translation gives CASSIQGANQPQHF.

This clone appeared a single time. The chain joins TRBV19 to TRBJ1-2; D might be TRBD1 (6 bases). The germline gives CDR1 LNHDA, CDR2 SQIVND (reference sequence). The V end was cut by 7 bases, the J end by 2 bases, with 11 bases between. This CDR3 spans 13 amino acids. The CDR3 coding sequence is TGTGCCAGTAATTCTGGACAGAACTATGGCTACACCTTC. Residues: CASNSGQNYGYTF.

The chain joins TRBV28 to TRBJ1-6; 10 bases are shared with TRBD1. The CDR3 totals 18 residues. V lost 5 bases and J lost 8; bases outside the gene matches: 15. Germline V gene lookup returns CDR1 MDHEN and CDR2 SYDVKM. The CDR3 loop reads CASSLPGRTGGKDSPLHF. CDR3 DNA sequence: TGTGCCAGCAGTCTTCCGGGTAGGACAGGGGGTAAAGATTCACCCCTCCACTTT.

V and J are TRBV28 and TRBJ2-2; 11 nucleotides align to TRBD2. Trimming cost V 7 bases and J 4 bases; bases outside gene matches: 5. Germline CDR1 MDHEN, CDR2 SYDVKM. This CDR3 comprises 15 residues. CDR3 residues: CASTSGGTFTGELFF. The CDR3 nucleotides are TGTGCCAGCACTAGCGGGGGGACCTTCACCGGGGAGCTGTTTTTT.

The V and J genes are TRBV6-5 and TRBJ2-1; D not certain. The V end was cut by 5 bases, the J end by 0 bases, with 11 bases between. The length of the CDR3 is 15 residues. CDR1 MNHEY and CDR2 SVGAGI come from the germline V gene. The CDR3 DNA reads TGTGCCAGCAGTATAGACCGGAGCTCCTACAATGAGCAGTTCTTC. This codes for CASSIDRSSYNEQFF.

The sample holds a few counts of this clone. The chain has TRBV6-5 and TRBJ1-4; 9 bases fit TRBD1. Germline V gene sequence: CDR1 MNHEY, CDR2 SVGAGI. The V and J ends lost 8 bases and 6 bases, in that order; junction bases with no gene match: 7. The length of the CDR3 is 14 residues. In DNA form, the CDR3 reads TGTGCCAGCGGATCCTGGGACAGGGATGAAAAACTGTTTTTT. Protein product: CASGSWDRDEKLFF.

The chain links TRBV5-5 to TRBJ1-2, with 8 bases fitting TRBD1. Germline trimming cut 5 bases from V and 4 bases from J; bases unmatched to any gene: 7. CDR3 length: 14 amino acids. Germline V gene data show CDR1 as SGHKS and CDR2 as YYEKEE (reference sequence). The CDR3 loop is CASSPGDRGYGYTF. Written as DNA, the CDR3 is TGTGCCAGCAGTCCCGGAGACAGGGGCTATGGCTACACCTTC.

The rearrangement joins TRBV2 to TRBJ2-7; D uncertain. The CDR3 extends over 12 amino acids. Looked up from germline, CDR1 is SNHLY and CDR2 is FYNNEI. Trimming removed 7 bases at V and 6 bases at J, with 13 bases between. In DNA, the CDR3 is TGTGCCAGCACACCGAACAGACGCGAGCAGTACTTC. As protein: CASTPNRREQYF.

The V call is TRBV5-1, the J call TRBJ2-1, with D hard to call. Trimming removed 0 bases at V and 9 bases at J, with 7 bases between. CDR1 and CDR2 from the germline V gene are SGHRS and YFSETQ. The CDR3 is 12 residues long. CDR3: CASSLDPSEQFF. The DNA of the CDR3 is TGCGCCAGCAGCTTGGATCCCAGTGAGCAGTTCTTC.

This clone was observed a handful of times. The genes are TRBV12-3 or TRBV12-4 and TRBJ2-3; D may be TRBD2 (6 bases). CDR3 length: 12 residues. Trimming stripped 3 bases from V and 5 bases from J, with 6 bases between. CDR3 sequence (DNA): TGTGCCAGCAGTTTCGGGGGAGATACGCAGTATTTT. This codes for CASSFGGDTQYF.

Concerning this clone: Other DNA variants within this sample encode the same CDR3. This chain joins TRBV28 and TRBJ1-2; TRBD1 aligns across 7 bases. V shed 2 bases, J shed 8 bases, and the junction held 5 bases outside the gene matches. The CDR3 has 13 amino acids. In germline, CDR1 is MDHEN, CDR2 SYDVKM. This chain's CDR3 is CASSLEGARGYTF. The CDR3 DNA follows: TGTGCCAGCAGTTTAGAGGGGGCCCGGGGCTACACCTTC.

The rearrangement links TRBV6-1 to TRBJ1-2; D is ambiguous. There are 14 residues in the CDR3. Trimming stripped 2 bases from V and 7 bases from J, with 14 bases between. Germline CDR1 MNHNS, CDR2 SASEGT. The CDR3 DNA sequence: TGTGCCAGCAGTGAACATACGACGGAGCGTGGCTACACCTTC. Protein sequence: CASSEHTTERGYTF.

V gene TRBV7-2 combines with J gene TRBJ1-3; a weak D match, TRBD1 (5 bases). The CDR3 consists of 14 residues. Trimming stripped 2 bases from V and 1 base from J, with 6 bases between. Germline V lookup: CDR1 SGHTA, CDR2 FQGNSA. CDR3 sequence: CASSLSGSGNTIYF. CDR3 nucleotide sequence: TGTGCCAGCAGCTTATCAGGGTCTGGAAACACCATATATTTT.

This chain's CDR3 is CASSEAGQNTGELFF. The CDR3 coding sequence is TGTGCCAGCAGTGAAGCGGGACAGAACACCGGGGAGCTGTTTTTT. The rearrangement uses TRBV6-1 and TRBJ2-2; TRBD1 might be the D (6 bases). The CDR3 loop spans 15 amino acids. Trimming took off 0 bases at V and 1 base at J, with 6 bases between the two ends. Germline CDR1 MNHNS, CDR2 SASEGT.

The chain joins TRBV29-1 to TRBJ1-1, with D possibly being TRBD1 (6 bases). With 5 bases removed from V and 6 bases from J, the gap between germline ends came to 16 bases. The CDR3 totals 13 residues. Germline values: CDR1 SQVTM, CDR2 ANQGSEA. CDR3 in DNA: TGCAGCGTTTCAACAGGGCTTCGTTCTGAAGCTTTCTTT. Translating gives CSVSTGLRSEAFF.

The rearrangement links TRBV27 to TRBJ1-5; 11 bases align to TRBD1. The CDR3 covers 15 residues. After removal of 2 bases from V and 4 bases from J, the junction contained 1 base not matched to a gene. Germline lookup yields CDR1 MNHEY and CDR2 SMNVEV (reference sequence). The CDR3 nucleotides are TGTGCCAGCAGTTTAGGGACAGGGGGTAATCAGCCCCAGCATTTT. This translates into CASSLGTGGNQPQHF.

This clone was seen once. The chain employs TRBV5-1 and TRBJ2-1; 12 bases are shared with TRBD2. J lost 9 bases, V lost 1 base, and 5 bases had no gene match. The CDR3 extends over 15 amino acids. CDR1 and CDR2 (germline): SGHRS, YFSETQ. CDR3 nucleotides: TGCGCCAGCAGCTTGTTGACTAGCGGGAGCGGTGAGCAGTTCTTC. Residues: CASSLLTSGSGEQFF.

The genes are TRBV12-3 or TRBV12-4 and TRBJ1-6; D not resolved. Trimming pared 3 bases from V and 7 bases from J, leaving 7 bases between. This CDR3 is built from 13 residues. The CDR3 here is CASSFRTNSPLHF. The DNA of the CDR3 is TGTGCCAGCAGTTTTAGAACCAATTCACCCCTCCACTTT.